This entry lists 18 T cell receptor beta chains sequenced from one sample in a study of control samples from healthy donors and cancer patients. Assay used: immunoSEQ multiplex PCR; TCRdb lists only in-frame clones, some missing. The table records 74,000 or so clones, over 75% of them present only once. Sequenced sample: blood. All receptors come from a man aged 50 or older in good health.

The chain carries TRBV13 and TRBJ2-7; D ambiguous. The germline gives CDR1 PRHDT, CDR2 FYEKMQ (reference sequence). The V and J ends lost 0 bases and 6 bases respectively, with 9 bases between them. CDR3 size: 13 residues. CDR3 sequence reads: CASSLGQSREQYF. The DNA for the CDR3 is TGTGCCAGCAGCTTAGGTCAGAGCCGCGAGCAGTACTTC.

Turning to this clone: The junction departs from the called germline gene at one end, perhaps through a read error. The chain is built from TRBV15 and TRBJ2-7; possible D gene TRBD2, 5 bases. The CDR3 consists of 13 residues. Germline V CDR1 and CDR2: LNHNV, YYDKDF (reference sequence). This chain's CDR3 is CATSREPRAVMNF. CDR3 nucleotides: TGTGCCACCAGCAGGGAGCCGAGGGCCGTAATGAACTTC. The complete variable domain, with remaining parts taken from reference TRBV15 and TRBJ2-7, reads DAMVIQNPRYQVTQFGKPVTLSCSQTLNHNVMYWYQQKSSQAPKLLFHYYDKDFNNEADTPDNFQSRRPNTSFCFLDIRSPGLGDTAMYLCATSREPRAVMNFGPGTRLTVT.

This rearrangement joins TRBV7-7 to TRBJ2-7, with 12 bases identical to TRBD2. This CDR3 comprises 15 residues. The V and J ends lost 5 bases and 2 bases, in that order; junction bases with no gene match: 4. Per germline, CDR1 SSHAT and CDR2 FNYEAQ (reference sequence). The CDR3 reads CASSPRLAGAYEQYF. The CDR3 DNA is TGTGCCAGCAGCCCCCGACTAGCGGGAGCCTACGAGCAGTACTTC. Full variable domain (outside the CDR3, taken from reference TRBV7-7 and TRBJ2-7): GAGVSQSPRYKVTKRGQDVTLRCDPISSHATLYWYQQALGQGPEFLTYFNYEAQPDKSGLPSDRFSAERPEGSISTLTIQRTEQRDSAMYRCASSPRLAGAYEQYFGPGTRLTVT.

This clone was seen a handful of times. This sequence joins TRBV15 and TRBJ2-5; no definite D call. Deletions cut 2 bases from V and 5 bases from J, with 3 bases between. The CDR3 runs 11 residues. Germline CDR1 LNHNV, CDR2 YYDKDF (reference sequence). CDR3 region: CATSRTETQYF. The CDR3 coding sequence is TGTGCCACCAGCAGAACGGAGACCCAGTACTTC.

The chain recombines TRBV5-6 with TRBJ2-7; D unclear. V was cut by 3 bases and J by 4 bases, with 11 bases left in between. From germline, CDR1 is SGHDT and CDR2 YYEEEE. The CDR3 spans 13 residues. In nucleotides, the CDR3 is TGTGCCAGCAGCTCGCCGGAGAGTTACGAGCAGTACTTC. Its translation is CASSSPESYEQYF.

This chain's CDR3 is CASSTEGGPPNYGYTF. CDR3 nucleotide sequence: TGTGCCAGTAGTACCGAGGGCGGGCCTCCTAACTATGGCTACACCTTC. The rearrangement links TRBV19 to TRBJ1-2; D is ambiguous. Trimming took 4 bases from V and 0 from J, leaving 15 bases between them. This CDR3 is 16 amino acids long. In germline, CDR1 is LNHDA, CDR2 SQIVND (reference sequence).

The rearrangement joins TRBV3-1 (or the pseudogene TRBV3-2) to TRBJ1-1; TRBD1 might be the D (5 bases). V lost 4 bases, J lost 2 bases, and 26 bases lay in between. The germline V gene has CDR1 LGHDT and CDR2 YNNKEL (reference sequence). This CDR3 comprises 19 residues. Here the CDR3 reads CASSPTLGRGASGNTEAFF. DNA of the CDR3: TGTGCCAGCAGCCCGACCCTTGGGCGGGGCGCTTCGGGAAACACTGAAGCTTTCTTT.

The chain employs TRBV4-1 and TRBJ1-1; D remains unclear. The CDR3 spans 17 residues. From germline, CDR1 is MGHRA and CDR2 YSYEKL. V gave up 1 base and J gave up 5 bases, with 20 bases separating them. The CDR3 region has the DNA TGCGCCAGCAGCCAAGTAAATATGGTAGCCTTTGGGACTGAAGCTTTCTTT. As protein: CASSQVNMVAFGTEAFF.

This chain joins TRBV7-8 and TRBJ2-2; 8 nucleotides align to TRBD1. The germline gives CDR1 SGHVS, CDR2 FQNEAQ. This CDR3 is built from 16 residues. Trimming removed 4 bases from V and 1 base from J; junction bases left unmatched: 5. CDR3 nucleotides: TGTGCCAGCAGCTCTACCGGGACAGGGAACACCGGGGAGCTGTTTTTT. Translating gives CASSSTGTGNTGELFF.

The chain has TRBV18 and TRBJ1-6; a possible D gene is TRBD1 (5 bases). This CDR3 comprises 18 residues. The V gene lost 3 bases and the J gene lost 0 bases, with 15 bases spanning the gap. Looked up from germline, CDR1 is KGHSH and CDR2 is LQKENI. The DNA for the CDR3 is TGTGCCAGCTCACCGCTCCAGGGAGGGAGCTCCTATAATTCACCCCTCCACTTT. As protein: CASSPLQGGSSYNSPLHF. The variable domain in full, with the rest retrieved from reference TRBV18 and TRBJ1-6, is NAGVMQNPRHLVRRRGQEARLRCSPMKGHSHVYWYRQLPEEGLKFMVYLQKENIIDESGMPKERFSAEFPKEGPSILRIQQVVRGDSAAYFCASSPLQGGSSYNSPLHFGNGTRLTVT.

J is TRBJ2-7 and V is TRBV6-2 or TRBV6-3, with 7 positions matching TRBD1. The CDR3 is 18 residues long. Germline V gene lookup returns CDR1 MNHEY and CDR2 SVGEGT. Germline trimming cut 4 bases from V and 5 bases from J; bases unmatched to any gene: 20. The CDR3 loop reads CASSSTRGPTGTVDEQYF. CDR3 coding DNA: TGTGCCAGCAGTTCAACTCGGGGACCGACAGGGACCGTGGACGAGCAGTACTTC.

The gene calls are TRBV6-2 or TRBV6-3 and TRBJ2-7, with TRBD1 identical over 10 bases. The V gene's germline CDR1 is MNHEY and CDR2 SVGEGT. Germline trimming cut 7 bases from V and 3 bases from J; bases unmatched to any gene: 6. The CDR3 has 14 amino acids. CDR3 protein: CASTPGQGFYEQYF. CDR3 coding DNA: TGTGCCAGCACCCCGGGACAGGGGTTCTACGAGCAGTACTTC.

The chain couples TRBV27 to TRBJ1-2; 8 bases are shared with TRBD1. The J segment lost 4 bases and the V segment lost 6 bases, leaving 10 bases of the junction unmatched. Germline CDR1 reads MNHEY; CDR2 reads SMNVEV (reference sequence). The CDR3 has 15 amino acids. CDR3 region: CASSSEDRASYGYTF. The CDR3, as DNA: TGTGCCAGCAGCTCTGAGGACAGGGCCTCCTATGGCTACACCTTC.

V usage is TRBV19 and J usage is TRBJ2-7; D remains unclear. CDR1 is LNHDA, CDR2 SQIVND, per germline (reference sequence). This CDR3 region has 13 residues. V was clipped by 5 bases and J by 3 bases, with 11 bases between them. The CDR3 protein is CASSWQRGYEQYF. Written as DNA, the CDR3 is TGTGCCAGTAGTTGGCAGCGCGGCTACGAGCAGTACTTC.

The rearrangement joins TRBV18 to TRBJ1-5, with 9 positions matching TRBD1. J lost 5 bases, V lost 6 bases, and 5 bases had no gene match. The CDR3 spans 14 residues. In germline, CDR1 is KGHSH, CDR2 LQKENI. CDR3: CASSPGQGDQPQHF. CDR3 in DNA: TGTGCCAGCTCGCCGGGACAGGGAGATCAGCCCCAGCATTTT.

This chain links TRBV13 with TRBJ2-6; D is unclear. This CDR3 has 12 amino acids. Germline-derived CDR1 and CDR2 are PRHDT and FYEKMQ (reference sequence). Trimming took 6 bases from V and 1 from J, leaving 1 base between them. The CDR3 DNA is TGTGCCAGCAGGTCTGGGGCCAACGTCCTGACTTTC. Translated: CASRSGANVLTF.

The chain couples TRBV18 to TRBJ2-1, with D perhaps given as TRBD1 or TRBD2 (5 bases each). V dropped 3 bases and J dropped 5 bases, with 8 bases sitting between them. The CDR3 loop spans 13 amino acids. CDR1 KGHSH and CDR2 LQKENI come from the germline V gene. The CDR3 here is CASSPRDDNEQFF. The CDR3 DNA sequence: TGTGCCAGCTCACCCCGGGACGACAATGAGCAGTTCTTC. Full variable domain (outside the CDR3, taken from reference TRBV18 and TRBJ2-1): NAGVMQNPRHLVRRRGQEARLRCSPMKGHSHVYWYRQLPEEGLKFMVYLQKENIIDESGMPKERFSAEFPKEGPSILRIQQVVRGDSAAYFCASSPRDDNEQFFGPGTRLTVL.

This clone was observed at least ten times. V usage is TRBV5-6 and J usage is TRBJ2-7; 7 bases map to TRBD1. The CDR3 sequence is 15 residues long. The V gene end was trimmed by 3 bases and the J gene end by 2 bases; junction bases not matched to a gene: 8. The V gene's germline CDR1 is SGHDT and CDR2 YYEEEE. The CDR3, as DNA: TGTGCCAGCAGCTCAGCCTACAGGGGTGCCTACGAGCAGTACTTC. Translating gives CASSSAYRGAYEQYF.